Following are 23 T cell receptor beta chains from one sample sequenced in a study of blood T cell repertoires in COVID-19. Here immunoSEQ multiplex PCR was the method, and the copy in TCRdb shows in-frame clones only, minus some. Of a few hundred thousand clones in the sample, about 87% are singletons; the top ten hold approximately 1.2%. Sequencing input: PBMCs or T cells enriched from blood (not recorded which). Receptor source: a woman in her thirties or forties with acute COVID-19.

The CDR3 sequence is CASARERGTEAFF. In DNA form, the CDR3 reads TGTGCTAGTGCTAGAGAGAGGGGGACTGAAGCTTTCTTT. The rearrangement links TRBV12-5 to TRBJ1-1, with D possibly TRBD1 on 6 matching bases. Germline CDR1 and CDR2: LGHNT and FRNRAP. CDR3 length: 13 amino acids. V gave up 7 bases and J gave up 5 bases, with 14 bases separating them.

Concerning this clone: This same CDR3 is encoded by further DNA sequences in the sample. This chain's CDR3 is CASSFVYEQFF. The CDR3 DNA reads as TGTGCCAGCAGTTTTGTCTATGAGCAGTTCTTC. This sequence joins TRBV12-3 or TRBV12-4 and TRBJ2-1; no definite D call. The V and J ends lost 3 bases and 8 bases respectively, with 5 bases between them. CDR3 length: 11 residues.

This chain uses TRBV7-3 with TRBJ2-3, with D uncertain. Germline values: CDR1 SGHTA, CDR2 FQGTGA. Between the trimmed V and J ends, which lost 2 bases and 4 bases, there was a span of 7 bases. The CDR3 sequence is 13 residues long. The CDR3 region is CASSLEAADTQYF. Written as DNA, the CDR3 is TGTGCCAGCAGCTTAGAGGCAGCAGATACGCAGTATTTT.

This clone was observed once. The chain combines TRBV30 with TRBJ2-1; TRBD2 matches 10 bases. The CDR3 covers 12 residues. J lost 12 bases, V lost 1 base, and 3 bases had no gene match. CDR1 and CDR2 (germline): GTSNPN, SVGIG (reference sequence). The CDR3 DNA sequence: TGTGCCTGGAGTGCGAGCGGGAGGGGGCAGTTCTTC. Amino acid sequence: CAWSASGRGQFF.

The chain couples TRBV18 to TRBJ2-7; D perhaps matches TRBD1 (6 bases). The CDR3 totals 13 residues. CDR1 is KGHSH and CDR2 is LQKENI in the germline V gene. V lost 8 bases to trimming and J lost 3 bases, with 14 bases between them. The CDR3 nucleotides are TGTGCCAGCGGTGCAGGACAGAACTACGAGCAGTACTTC. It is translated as CASGAGQNYEQYF.

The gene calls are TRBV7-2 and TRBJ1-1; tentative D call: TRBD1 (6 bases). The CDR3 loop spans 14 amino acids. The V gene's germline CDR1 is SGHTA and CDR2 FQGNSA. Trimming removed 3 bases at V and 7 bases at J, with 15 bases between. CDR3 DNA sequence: TGTGCCAGCAGCTTGAGCAGGGGCCTCAGTGAAGCTTTCTTT. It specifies CASSLSRGLSEAFF.

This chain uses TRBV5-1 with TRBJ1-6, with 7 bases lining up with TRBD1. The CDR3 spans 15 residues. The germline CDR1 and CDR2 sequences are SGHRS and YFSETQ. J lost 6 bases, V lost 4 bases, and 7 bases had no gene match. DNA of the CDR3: TGCGCCAGCAGCCCACGGGACAGTCGTAATTCACCCCTCCACTTT. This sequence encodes CASSPRDSRNSPLHF.

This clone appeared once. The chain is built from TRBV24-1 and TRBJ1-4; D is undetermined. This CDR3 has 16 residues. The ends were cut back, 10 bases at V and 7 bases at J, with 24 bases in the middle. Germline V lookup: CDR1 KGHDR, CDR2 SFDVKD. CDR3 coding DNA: TGTGCCACAGGGCACTTGTCTCAGGTTGAGGGTGAAAAACTGTTTTTT. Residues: CATGHLSQVEGEKLFF.

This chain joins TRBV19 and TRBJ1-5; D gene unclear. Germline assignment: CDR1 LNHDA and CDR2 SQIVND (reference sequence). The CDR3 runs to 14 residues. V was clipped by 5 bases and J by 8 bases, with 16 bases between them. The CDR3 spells CASSPGRDWEPQHF. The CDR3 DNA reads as TGTGCCAGTAGTCCCGGACGGGATTGGGAGCCCCAGCATTTT.

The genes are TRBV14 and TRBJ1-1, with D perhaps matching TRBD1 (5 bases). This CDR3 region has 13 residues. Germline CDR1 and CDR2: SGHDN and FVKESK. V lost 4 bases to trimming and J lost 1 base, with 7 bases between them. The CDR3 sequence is CASSRQPNTEAFF. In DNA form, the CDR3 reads TGTGCCAGCAGCCGACAGCCGAACACTGAAGCTTTCTTT. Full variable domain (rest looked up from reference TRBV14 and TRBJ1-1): EAGVTQFPSHSVIEKGQTVTLRCDPISGHDNLYWYRRVMGKEIKFLLHFVKESKQDESGMPNNRFLAERTGGTYSTLKVQPAELEDSGVYFCASSRQPNTEAFFGQGTRLTVV.

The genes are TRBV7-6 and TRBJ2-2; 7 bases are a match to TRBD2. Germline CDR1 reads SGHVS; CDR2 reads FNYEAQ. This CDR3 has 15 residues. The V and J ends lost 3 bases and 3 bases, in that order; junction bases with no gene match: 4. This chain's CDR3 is CASSFWREYTGELFF. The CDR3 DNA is TGTGCCAGCAGCTTTTGGCGGGAGTACACCGGGGAGCTGTTTTTT.

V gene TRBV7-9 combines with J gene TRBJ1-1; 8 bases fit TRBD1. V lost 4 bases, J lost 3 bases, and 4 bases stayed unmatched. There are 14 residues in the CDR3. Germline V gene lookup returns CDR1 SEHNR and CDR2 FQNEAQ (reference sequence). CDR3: CASSSQGEYTEAFF. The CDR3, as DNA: TGTGCCAGCAGCTCACAGGGGGAATACACTGAAGCTTTCTTT.

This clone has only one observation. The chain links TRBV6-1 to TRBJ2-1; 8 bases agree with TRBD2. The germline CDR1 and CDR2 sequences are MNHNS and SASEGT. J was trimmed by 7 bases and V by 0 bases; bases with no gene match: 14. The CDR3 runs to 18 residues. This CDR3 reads CASSEAGGLAGGGNEQFF. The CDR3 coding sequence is TGTGCCAGCAGTGAAGCAGGCGGGCTAGCGGGCGGAGGGAATGAGCAGTTCTTC.

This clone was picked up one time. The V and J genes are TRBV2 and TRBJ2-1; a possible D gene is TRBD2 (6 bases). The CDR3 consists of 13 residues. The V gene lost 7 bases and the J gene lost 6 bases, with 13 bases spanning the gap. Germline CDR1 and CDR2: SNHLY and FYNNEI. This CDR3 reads CASTKLTSNEQFF. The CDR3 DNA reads TGTGCCAGCACAAAATTGACTAGCAATGAGCAGTTCTTC.

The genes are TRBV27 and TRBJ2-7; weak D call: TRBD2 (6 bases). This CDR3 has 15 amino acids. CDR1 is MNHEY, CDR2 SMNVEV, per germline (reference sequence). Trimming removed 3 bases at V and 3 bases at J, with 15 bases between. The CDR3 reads CASSFTIADRYEQYF. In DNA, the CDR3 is TGTGCCAGCAGTTTCACAATAGCGGACCGCTACGAGCAGTACTTC.

CDR3 loop: CASSEALRSAQFNQPQHF. The CDR3 bases are TGTGCCAGCAGTGAAGCGCTCAGGTCAGCTCAGTTCAATCAGCCCCAGCATTTT. J is TRBJ1-5 and V is TRBV2; D gene unclear. Germline V gives CDR1 SNHLY, CDR2 FYNNEI. The length of the CDR3 is 18 residues. The V gene lost 0 bases and the J gene lost 3 bases, with 18 bases spanning the gap.

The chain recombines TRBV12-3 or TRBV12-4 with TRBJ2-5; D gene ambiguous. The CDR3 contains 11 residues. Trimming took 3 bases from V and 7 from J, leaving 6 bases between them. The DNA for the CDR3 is TGTGCCAGCAGTTTTCGAGGGACCCAGTACTTC. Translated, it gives CASSFRGTQYF.

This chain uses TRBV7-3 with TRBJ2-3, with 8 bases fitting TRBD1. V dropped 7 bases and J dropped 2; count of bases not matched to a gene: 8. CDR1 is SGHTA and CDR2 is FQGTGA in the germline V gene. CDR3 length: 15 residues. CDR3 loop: CASTPTGDITDTQYF. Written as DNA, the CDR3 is TGTGCCAGCACCCCGACAGGGGACATCACAGATACGCAGTATTTT.

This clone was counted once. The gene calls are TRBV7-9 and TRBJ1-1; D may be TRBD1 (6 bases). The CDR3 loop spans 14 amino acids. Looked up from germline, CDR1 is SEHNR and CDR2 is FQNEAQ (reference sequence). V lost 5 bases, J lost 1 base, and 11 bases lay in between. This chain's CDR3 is CASSLGQTNTEAFF. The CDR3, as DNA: TGTGCCAGCAGCCTCGGACAGACGAACACTGAAGCTTTCTTT.

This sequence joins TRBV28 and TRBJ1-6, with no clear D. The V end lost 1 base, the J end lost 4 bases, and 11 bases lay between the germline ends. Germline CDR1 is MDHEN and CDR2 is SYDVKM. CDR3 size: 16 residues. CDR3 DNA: TGTGCCAGCAGTTTATCCCTGGGAGGGTATAATTCACCCCTCCACTTT. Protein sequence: CASSLSLGGYNSPLHF.

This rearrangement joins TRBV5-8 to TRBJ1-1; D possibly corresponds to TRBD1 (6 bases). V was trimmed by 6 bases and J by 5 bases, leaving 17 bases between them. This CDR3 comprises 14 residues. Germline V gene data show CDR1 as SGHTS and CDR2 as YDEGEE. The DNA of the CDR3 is TGTGCCAGCATTATTACAGGGCTTTTGACTGAAGCTTTCTTT. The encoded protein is CASIITGLLTEAFF.

The CDR3 sequence: CASSRTPGQNYGYTF. The CDR3 bases are TGCGCCAGCAGCCGAACCCCTGGACAGAACTATGGCTACACCTTC. V and J are TRBV4-3 and TRBJ1-2, with D tentatively TRBD1 (6 bases). Germline V gives CDR1 LGHNA, CDR2 YSLEER. The CDR3 consists of 15 residues. V was trimmed by 4 bases and J by 2 bases, leaving 14 bases between them.

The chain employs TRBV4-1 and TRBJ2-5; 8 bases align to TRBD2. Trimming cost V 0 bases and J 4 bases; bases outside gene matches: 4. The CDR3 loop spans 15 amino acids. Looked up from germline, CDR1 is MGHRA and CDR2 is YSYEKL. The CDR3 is CASSQDRTSRETQYF. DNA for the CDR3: TGCGCCAGCAGCCAAGATCGGACTAGCCGAGAGACCCAGTACTTC.